The 5 T cell receptor beta chains in this list originate from one sample, sequenced in a study of beta chain features in type 1 diabetes. Of the isolated RNA, all was reverse transcribed, and so the sequenced material was expressed TCRB transcripts. The repertoire was sequenced with immunoSEQ multiplex PCR; TCRdb's copy has only in-frame clones and lacks some. The sample has a few hundred thousand clones, 13% to 15% seen once. The antigens of these receptors remain unknown. Study-level findings and limits: Among all four CD4+ subsets, Type 1 diabetes patients had TCRB CDR3s that were moderately but significantly shorter.

The sample taken for sequencing was naive CD4+ T cells from blood. Receptors originate from a man aged 30 to 39 with type 1 diabetes.

The chain links TRBV5-1 to TRBJ2-6; the match to TRBD2 covers 11 bases. The CDR3 runs 17 residues. Germline V lookup: CDR1 SGHRS, CDR2 YFSETQ. V shed 1 base, J shed 0 bases, and the junction held 0 bases outside the gene matches. CDR3 nucleotide sequence: TGCGCCAGCAGCTTGACTAGCGGGAGCTCTGGGGCCAACGTCCTGACTTTC. It translates to CASSLTSGSSGANVLTF.

This clone has a handful of counts. The V gene is TRBV28, the J gene TRBJ2-4; 7 bases align to TRBD1. J was trimmed by 0 bases and V by 3 bases; bases with no gene match: 11. Germline V lookup: CDR1 MDHEN, CDR2 SYDVKM. There are 18 residues in the CDR3. CDR3 bases: TGTGCCAGCAGTTTGCGAGGACAGGCCTCAATAGCCAAAAACATTCAGTACTTC. Protein: CASSLRGQASIAKNIQYF. Full variable domain (outside the CDR3, taken from reference TRBV28 and TRBJ2-4): DVKVTQSSRYLVKRTGEKVFLECVQDMDHENMFWYRQDPGLGLRLIYFSYDVKMKEKGDIPEGYSVSREKKERFSLILESASTNQTSMYLCASSLRGQASIAKNIQYFGAGTRLSVL.

CDR3 sequence (DNA): TGTGCCAGCAGTTTGTATAGAGGCCGCCAAGAGACCCAGTACTTC. Translation: CASSLYRGRQETQYF. The rearrangement joins TRBV28 to TRBJ2-5; D is ambiguous. V lost 3 bases, J lost 1 base, and 12 bases lay in between. CDR1 is MDHEN and CDR2 is SYDVKM in the germline V gene. The CDR3 loop spans 15 amino acids.

This clone was detected only a few times. The chain is built from TRBV7-2 and TRBJ2-7; 13 bases map to TRBD2. V trimming: 5 bases; J trimming: 9 bases; junction bases outside the gene matches: 7. Per germline, CDR1 SGHTA and CDR2 FQGNSA. The CDR3 totals 14 residues. The CDR3 spells CASSTGLAGLRQYF. The CDR3 region has the DNA TGTGCCAGCAGCACGGGACTAGCGGGACTCCGGCAGTACTTC.

This clone was found a few times. The rearrangement links TRBV19 to TRBJ2-7; D ambiguous. Germline CDR1 LNHDA, CDR2 SQIVND (reference sequence). This CDR3 is built from 12 residues. With 5 bases removed from V and 2 bases from J, the gap between germline ends came to 7 bases. CDR3 coding DNA: TGTGCCAGTAGTGCCGACACCTACGAGCAGTACTTC. Its protein product is CASSADTYEQYF.